This T cell receptor beta chain was found in a study of blood T cell repertoires in COVID-19. V shed 0 bases and J 5 bases; nucleotides not matched to a gene: 14. The CDR3 spans 19 residues. Germline V gene data show CDR1 as SGHRS and CDR2 as YFSETQ. Some clones are missing from TCRdb's copy, which holds only in-frame ones; the method was immunoSEQ multiplex PCR. The sample lists about 81,000 clones, about 84% seen once, with more than 14% in the top ten. The receptor comes from a woman aged 70-85 years with acute or convalescent COVID-19. Sequencing used peripheral blood. The J gene is TRBJ2-1, the V gene TRBV5-1; 10 bases are a match to TRBD2. The CDR3 loop reads CASSLGLAGLSVFHNEQFF. CDR3 in DNA: TGCGCCAGCAGCTTGGGACTAGCGGGTTTGAGTGTGTTCCACAATGAGCAGTTCTTC.